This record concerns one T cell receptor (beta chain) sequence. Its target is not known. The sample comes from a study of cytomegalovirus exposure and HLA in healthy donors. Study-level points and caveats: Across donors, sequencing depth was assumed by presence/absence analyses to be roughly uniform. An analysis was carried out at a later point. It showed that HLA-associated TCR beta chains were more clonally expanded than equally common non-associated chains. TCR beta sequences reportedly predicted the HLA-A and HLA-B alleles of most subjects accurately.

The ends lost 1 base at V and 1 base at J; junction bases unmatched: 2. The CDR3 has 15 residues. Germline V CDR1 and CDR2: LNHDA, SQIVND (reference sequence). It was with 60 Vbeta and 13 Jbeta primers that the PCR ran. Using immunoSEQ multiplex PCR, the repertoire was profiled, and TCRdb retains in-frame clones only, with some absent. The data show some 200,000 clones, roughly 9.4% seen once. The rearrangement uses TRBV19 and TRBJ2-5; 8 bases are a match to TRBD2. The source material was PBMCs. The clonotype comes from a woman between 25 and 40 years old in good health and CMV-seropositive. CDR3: CASSIVTSGQETQYF. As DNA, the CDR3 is TGTGCCAGTAGTATAGTTACTAGCGGCCAAGAGACCCAGTACTTC.